This T cell receptor beta chain is drawn from a study of CD8 T cells in Susac syndrome. This CDR3 contains 14 residues. Deletions cut 6 bases from V and 2 bases from J, with 13 bases between. Germline lookup yields CDR1 SGDLS and CDR2 YYNGEE. Study-level results: As the study acknowledged, the number of individuals in its TCR sequencing and HLA analysis was relatively small.

On this clonotype itself: The antigen remains undetermined.

When the RNA was reverse transcribed, random hexamers were used with an input of about 0.5 to 1 ug. TCR beta CDR3 was amplified by immunoSEQ multiplex PCR. This amplification extended across 54 Vbeta and 13 Jbeta segments. In TCRdb, the immunoSEQ multiplex PCR reads were re-called with MiXCR into one record per CDR3 protein. The data contain 130,000 or so distinct CDR3 sequences, around 94% of them singletons. This sequence joins TRBV9 and TRBJ2-3; perhaps TRBD1 as D (5 bases). The clonotype was recovered from a human donor with Susac syndrome. Sequencing was done on a sample of CD8+ T cells from PBMCs. The CDR3 coding sequence is TGTGCCAGCAACAAGCAGGGCCCCACAGATACGCAGTATTTT. This sequence encodes CASNKQGPTDTQYF.